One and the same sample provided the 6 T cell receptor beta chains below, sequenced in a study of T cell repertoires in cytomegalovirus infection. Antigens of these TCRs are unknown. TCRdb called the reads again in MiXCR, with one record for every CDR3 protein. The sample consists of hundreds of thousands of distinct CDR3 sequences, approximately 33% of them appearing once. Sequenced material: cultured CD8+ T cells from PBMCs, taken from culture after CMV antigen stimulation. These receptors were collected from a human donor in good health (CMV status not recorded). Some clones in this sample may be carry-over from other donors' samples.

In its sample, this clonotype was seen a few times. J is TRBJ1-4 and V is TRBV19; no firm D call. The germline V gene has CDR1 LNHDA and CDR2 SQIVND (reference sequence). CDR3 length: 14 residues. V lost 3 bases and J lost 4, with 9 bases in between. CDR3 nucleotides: TGTGCCAGTAGTATTGGGCGAAGTAATGAAAAACTGTTTTTT. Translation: CASSIGRSNEKLFF.

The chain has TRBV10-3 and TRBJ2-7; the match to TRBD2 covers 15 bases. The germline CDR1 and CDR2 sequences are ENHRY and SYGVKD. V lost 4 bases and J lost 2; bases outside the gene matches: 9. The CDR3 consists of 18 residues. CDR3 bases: TGTGCCATCAGTGGGGACGGGACTAGCGGGGGGCCACCCTACGAGCAGTACGTC. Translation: CAISGDGTSGGPPYEQYV.

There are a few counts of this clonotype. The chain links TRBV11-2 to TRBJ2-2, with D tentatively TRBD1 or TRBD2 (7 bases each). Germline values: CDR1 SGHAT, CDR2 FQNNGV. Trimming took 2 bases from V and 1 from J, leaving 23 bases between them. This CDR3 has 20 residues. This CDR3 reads CASSLPGGDMGTWNTGELFF. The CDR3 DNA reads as TGTGCCAGCAGCTTACCAGGGGGGGATATGGGGACATGGAACACCGGGGAGCTGTTTTTT.

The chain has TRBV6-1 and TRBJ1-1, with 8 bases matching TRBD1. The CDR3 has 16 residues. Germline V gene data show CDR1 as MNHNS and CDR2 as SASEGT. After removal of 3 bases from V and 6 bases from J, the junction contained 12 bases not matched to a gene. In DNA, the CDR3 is TGTGCCAGCAGTGACAGGGGGCGCTTCTCGGGCCCTGAAGCTTTCTTT. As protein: CASSDRGRFSGPEAFF.

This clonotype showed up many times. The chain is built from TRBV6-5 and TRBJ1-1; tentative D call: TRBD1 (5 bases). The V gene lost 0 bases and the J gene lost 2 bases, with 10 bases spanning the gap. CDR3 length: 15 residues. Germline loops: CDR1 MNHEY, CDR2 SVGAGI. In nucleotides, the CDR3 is TGTGCCAGCAGTTACTCCGGGGGGGGAAACACTGAAGCTTTCTTT. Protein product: CASSYSGGGNTEAFF.

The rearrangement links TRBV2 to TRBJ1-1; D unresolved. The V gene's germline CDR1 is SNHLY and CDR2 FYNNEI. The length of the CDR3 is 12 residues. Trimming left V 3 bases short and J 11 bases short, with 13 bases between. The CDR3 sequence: CASSEFLLGAFF. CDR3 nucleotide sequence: TGTGCCAGCAGTGAGTTCCTTTTGGGCGCTTTCTTT.